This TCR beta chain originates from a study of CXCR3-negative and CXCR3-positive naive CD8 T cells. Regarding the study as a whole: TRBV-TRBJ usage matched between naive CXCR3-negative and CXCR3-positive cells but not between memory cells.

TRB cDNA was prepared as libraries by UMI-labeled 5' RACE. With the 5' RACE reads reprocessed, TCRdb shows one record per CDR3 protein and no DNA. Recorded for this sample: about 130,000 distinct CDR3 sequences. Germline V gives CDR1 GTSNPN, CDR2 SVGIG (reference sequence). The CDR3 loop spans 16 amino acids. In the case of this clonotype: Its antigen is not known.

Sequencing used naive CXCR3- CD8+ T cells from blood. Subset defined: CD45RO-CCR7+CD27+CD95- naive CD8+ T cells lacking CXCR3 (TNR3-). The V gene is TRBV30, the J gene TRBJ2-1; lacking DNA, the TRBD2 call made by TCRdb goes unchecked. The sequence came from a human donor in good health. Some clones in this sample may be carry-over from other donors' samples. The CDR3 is CAWSVHRVGRYNEQFF.